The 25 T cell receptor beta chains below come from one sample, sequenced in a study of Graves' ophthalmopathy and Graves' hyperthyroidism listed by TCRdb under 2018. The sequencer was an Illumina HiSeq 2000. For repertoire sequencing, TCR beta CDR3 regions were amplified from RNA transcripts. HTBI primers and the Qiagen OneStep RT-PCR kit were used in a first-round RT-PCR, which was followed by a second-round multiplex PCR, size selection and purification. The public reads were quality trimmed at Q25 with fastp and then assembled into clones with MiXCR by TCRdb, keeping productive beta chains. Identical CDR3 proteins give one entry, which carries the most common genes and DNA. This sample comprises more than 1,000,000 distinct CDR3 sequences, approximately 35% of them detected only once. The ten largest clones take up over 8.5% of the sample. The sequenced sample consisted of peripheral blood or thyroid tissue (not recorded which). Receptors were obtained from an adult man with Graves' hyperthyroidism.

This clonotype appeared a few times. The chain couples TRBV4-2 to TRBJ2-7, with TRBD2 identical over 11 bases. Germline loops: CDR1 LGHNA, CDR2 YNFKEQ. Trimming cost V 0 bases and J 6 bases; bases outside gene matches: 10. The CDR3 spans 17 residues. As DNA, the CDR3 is TGTGCCAGCAGCCAAGATGCCACTAGCGGGAGAATGGGCGAGCAGTACTTC. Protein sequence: CASSQDATSGRMGEQYF.

CDR3 sequence reads: CASSFDPSNTGELFF. DNA of the CDR3: TGTGCCAGCAGTTTCGATCCCTCGAACACCGGGGAGCTGTTTTTT. The V gene is TRBV25-1, the J gene TRBJ2-2; D unclear. The length of the CDR3 is 15 residues. V lost 5 bases and J 0 bases, leaving 10 bases between the germline ends. Germline V CDR1 and CDR2: MGHDK, SYGVNS.

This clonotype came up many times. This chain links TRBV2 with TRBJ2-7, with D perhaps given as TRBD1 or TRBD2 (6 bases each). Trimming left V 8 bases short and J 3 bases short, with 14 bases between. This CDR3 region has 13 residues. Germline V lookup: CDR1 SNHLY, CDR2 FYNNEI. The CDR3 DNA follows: TGTGCCAGCTCGGGCGGGACATACTACGAGCAGTACTTC. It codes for CASSGGTYYEQYF.

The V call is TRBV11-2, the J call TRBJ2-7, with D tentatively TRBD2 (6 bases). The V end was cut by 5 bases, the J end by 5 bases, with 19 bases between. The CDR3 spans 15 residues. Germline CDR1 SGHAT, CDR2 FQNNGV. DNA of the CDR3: TGTGCCAGCAGCGTCGGGGGAACAACTAGGAACGAGCAGTACTTC. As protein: CASSVGGTTRNEQYF.

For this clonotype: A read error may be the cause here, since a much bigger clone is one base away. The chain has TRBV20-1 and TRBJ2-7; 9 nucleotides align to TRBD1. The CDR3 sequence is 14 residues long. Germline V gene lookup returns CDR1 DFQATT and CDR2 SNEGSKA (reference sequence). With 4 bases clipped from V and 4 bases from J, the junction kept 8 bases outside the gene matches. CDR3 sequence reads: CSATSGTGTYEQYF. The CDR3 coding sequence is TGCAGTGCTACCTCCGGGACAGGGACTTACGAGCAGTACTTC.

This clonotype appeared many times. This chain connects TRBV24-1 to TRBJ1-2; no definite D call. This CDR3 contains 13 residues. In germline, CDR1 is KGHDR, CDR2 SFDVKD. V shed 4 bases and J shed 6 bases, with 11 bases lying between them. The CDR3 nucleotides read TGTGCCACCAGTGACACGGATTACGATGGCTACACCTTC. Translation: CATSDTDYDGYTF.

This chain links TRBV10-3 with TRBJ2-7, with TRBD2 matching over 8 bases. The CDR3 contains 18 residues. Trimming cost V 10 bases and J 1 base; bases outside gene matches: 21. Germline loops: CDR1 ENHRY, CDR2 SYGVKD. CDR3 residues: CASRALRTSSPGSYEQYF. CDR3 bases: TGTGCCAGCAGAGCTTTACGGACTAGCTCCCCGGGGTCCTACGAGCAGTACTTC.

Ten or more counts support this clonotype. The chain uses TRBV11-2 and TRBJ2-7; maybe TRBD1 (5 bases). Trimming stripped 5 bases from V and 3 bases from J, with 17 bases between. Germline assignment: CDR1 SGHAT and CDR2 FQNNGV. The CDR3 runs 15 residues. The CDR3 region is CASSLYQGTFYEQYF. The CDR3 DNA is TGTGCCAGCAGCCTCTATCAGGGAACATTCTACGAGCAGTACTTC. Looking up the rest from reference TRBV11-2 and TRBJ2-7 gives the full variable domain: EAGVAQSPRYKIIEKRQSVAFWCNPISGHATLYWYQQILGQGPKLLIQFQNNGVVDDSQLPKDRFSAERLKGVDSTLKIQPAKLEDSAVYLCASSLYQGTFYEQYFGPGTRLTVT.

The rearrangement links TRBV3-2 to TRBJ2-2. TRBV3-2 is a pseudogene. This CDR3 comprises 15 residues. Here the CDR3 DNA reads TGTGCCAGCAGCCTATTTTCAGGCGGTTCCGGGGAGCCGTTTTTT. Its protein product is CASSLFSGGSGEPFF.

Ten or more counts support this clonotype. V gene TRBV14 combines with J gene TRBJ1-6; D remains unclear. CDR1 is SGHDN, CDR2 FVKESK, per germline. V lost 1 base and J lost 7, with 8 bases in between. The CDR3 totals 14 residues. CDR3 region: CASSQGTENSPLHF. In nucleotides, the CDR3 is TGTGCCAGCAGCCAAGGGACCGAGAATTCACCCCTCCACTTT.

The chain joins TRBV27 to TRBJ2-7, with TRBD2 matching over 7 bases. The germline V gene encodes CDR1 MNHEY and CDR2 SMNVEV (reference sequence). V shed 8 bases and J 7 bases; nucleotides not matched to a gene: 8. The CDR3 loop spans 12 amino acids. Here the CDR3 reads CASGPGLLEQYF. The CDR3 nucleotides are TGTGCCAGCGGCCCGGGACTACTTGAGCAGTACTTC.

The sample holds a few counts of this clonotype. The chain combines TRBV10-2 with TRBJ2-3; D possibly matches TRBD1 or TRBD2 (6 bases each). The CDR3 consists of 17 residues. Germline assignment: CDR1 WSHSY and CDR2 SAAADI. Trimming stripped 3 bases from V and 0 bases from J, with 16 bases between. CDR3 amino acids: CASSEGWGAFSTDTQYF. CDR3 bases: TGCGCCAGCAGTGAAGGGTGGGGGGCCTTTAGCACAGATACGCAGTATTTT.

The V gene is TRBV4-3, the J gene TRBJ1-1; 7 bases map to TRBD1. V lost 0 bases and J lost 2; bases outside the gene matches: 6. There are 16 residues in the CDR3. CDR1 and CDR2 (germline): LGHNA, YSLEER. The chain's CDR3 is CASSQDRDRQNTEAFF. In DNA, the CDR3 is TGCGCCAGCAGCCAAGACCGGGACAGACAAAACACTGAAGCTTTCTTT.

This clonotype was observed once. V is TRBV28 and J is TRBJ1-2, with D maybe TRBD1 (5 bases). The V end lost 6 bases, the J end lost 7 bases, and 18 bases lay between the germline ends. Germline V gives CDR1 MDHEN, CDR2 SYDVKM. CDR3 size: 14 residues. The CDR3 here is CASSPLVRESGYTF. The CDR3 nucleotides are TGTGCCAGCAGCCCTCTGGTCAGGGAGTCTGGCTACACCTTC.

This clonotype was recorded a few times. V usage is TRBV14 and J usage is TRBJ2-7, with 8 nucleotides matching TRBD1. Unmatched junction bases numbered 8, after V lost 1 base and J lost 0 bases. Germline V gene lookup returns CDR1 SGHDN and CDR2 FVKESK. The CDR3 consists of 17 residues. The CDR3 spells CASSQALGQASSYEQYF. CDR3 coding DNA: TGTGCCAGCAGCCAAGCTCTGGGACAGGCCAGCTCCTACGAGCAGTACTTC.

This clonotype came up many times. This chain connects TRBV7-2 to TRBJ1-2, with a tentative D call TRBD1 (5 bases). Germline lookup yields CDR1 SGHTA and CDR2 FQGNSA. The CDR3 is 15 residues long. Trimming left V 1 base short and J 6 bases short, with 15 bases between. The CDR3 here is CASSLGVSAGDGYTF. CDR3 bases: TGTGCCAGCAGCTTAGGAGTGTCGGCGGGGGATGGCTACACCTTC.

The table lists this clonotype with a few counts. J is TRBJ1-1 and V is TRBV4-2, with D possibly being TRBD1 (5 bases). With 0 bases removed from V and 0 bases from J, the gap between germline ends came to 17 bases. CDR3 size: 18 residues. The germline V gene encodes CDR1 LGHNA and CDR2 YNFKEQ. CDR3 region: CASSQDGRARFMNTEAFF. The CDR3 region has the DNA TGTGCCAGCAGCCAAGACGGCAGGGCCCGATTCATGAACACTGAAGCTTTCTTT.

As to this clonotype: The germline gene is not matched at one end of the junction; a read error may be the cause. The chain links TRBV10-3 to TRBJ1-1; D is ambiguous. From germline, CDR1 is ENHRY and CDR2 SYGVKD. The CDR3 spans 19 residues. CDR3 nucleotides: TGTGCCAGCAGTTTTAGTTTGATCGGGGTCGGAGAAATGAACACTGAAGCTTTCTTT. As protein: CASSFSLIGVGEMNTEAFF.

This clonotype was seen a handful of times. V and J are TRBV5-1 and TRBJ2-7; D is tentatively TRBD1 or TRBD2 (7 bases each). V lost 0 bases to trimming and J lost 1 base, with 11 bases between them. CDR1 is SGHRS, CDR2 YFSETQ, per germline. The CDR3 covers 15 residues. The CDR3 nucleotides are TGCGCCAGCAGCTTGGGAGCGGGACAGTCCTACGAGCAGTACTTC. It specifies CASSLGAGQSYEQYF.

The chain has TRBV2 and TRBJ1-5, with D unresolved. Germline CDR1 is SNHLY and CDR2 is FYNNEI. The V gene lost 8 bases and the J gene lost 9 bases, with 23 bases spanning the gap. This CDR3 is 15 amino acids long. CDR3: CASAALARPDRPQHF. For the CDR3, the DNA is TGTGCCAGCGCCGCATTGGCGCGTCCGGATCGGCCCCAGCATTTT. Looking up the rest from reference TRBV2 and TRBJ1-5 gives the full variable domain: EPEVTQTPSHQVTQMGQEVILRCVPISNHLYFYWYRQILGQKVEFLVSFYNNEISEKSEIFDDQFSVERPDGSNFTLKIRSTKLEDSAMYFCASAALARPDRPQHFGDGTRLSIL.

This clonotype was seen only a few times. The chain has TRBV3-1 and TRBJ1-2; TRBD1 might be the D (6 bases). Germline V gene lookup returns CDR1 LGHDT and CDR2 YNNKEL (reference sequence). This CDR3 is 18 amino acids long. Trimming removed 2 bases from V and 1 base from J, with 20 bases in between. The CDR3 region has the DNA TGTGCCAGCAGCCAACCCAAACACGGGACATCCTATAACTATGGCTACACCTTC. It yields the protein CASSQPKHGTSYNYGYTF.

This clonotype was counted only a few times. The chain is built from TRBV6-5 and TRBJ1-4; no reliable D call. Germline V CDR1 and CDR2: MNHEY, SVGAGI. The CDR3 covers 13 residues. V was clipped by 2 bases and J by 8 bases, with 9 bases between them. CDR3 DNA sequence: TGTGCCAGCAGTTACAACATTAGAGAAAAACTGTTTTTT. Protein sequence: CASSYNIREKLFF.

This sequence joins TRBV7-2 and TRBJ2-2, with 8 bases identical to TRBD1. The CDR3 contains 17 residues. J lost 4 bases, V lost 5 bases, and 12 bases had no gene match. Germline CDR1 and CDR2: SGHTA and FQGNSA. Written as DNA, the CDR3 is TGTGCCAGCAGCATCTCCCGGGACAGGCAACTCACCGGGGAGCTGTTTTTT. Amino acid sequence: CASSISRDRQLTGELFF.

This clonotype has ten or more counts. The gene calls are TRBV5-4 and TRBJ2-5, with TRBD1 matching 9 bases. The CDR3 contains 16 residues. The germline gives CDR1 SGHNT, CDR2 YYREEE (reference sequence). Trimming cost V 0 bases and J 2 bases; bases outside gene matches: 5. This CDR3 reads CASSLAGQGRQETQYF. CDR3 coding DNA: TGTGCCAGCAGCTTGGCGGGACAGGGAAGACAAGAGACCCAGTACTTC.

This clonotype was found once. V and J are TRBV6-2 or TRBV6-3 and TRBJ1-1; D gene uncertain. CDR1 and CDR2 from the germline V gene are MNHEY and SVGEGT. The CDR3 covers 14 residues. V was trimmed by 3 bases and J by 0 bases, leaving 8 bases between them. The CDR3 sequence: CASSYRLLNTEAFF. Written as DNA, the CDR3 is TGTGCCAGCAGTTATCGACTACTGAACACTGAAGCTTTCTTT.